Listed here are 19 T cell receptor beta chains from one sample, sequenced in a study of blood T cell repertoires in COVID-19. The protocol was immunoSEQ multiplex PCR, while the TCRdb copy is restricted to in-frame clones and leaves out a portion. The table records more than 50,000 clones, around 90% of them present only once. The source material was peripheral blood. Receptor source: a human donor with active COVID-19. The donor label of this sample is uncertain.

The V gene is TRBV12-3 or TRBV12-4, the J gene TRBJ2-5, with a weak D call TRBD2 (6 bases). The CDR3 sequence is 13 residues long. With 7 bases removed from V and 5 bases from J, the gap between germline ends came to 14 bases. The CDR3: CASKRREYETQYF. CDR3 in DNA: TGTGCCAGCAAGCGGAGGGAGTACGAGACCCAGTACTTC.

This chain joins TRBV21-1 and TRBJ2-7; TRBD1 was called by the table and not checked on the DNA. TRBV21-1 is described as a pseudogene. The CDR3 totals 16 residues. Here the CDR3 reads CASSKFSQGSSYEQYF. In DNA, the CDR3 is TGTGCCAGCAGCAAATTCTCCCAGGGGAGCTCCTACGAGCAGTACTTC.

This clone was picked up one time. The chain joins TRBV3-1 (or the pseudogene TRBV3-2) to TRBJ2-7; 12 bases match TRBD1. This CDR3 is 15 amino acids long. The germline gives CDR1 LGHDT, CDR2 YNNKEL (reference sequence). The J segment lost 4 bases and the V segment lost 4 bases, leaving 5 bases of the junction unmatched. The CDR3 DNA is TGTGCCAGCAGCCTTTGGGACAGGGGGCCTTACGAGCAGTACTTC. Protein sequence: CASSLWDRGPYEQYF.

The rearrangement links TRBV5-6 to TRBJ2-3; D uncertain. Germline CDR1 and CDR2: SGHDT and YYEEEE. This CDR3 contains 13 residues. Trimming removed 3 bases from V and 4 bases from J, with 9 bases in between. The DNA of the CDR3 is TGTGCCAGCAGCTCCCAGTTTCCAGATACGCAGTATTTT. Its protein product is CASSSQFPDTQYF.

The chain is built from TRBV11-3 and TRBJ2-2, with D hard to call. V gave up 6 bases and J gave up 3 bases, with 8 bases separating them. The CDR3 is 13 residues long. Germline values: CDR1 SGHNT, CDR2 YENEEA. The DNA of the CDR3 is TGTGCCAGCAGTCAAGACTACACCGGGGAGCTGTTTTTT. Translation gives CASSQDYTGELFF.

V and J are TRBV29-1 and TRBJ2-7, with D possibly matching TRBD2 (5 bases). V was shortened by 3 bases and J by 5 bases, with 14 bases between the two germline ends. Germline CDR1 reads SQVTM; CDR2 reads ANQGSEA. The CDR3 length is 13 residues. Written as DNA, the CDR3 is TGCAGCGTTGACGGGGTCCCCCCCCACGAGCAGTACTTC. Residues: CSVDGVPPHEQYF.

This clone was recorded once. The chain combines TRBV10-3 with TRBJ2-2, with 10 bases matching TRBD2. Per the germline V gene, CDR1 is ENHRY and CDR2 is SYGVKD. The CDR3 totals 15 residues. The V segment lost 6 bases and the J segment 6 bases; nucleotides outside the gene matches: 7. CDR3: CAIRQAGGPSGELFF. The CDR3 nucleotides read TGTGCCATCAGACAAGCGGGAGGGCCGTCCGGGGAGCTGTTTTTT.

The rearrangement uses TRBV2 and TRBJ2-7; D call uncertain. The CDR3 has 13 amino acids. The V and J ends lost 6 bases and 3 bases respectively, with 12 bases between them. Per the germline V gene, CDR1 is SNHLY and CDR2 is FYNNEI. In DNA form, the CDR3 reads TGTGCCAGCAGCGACACGCTGAGCTACGAGCAGTACGTC. Encoded protein: CASSDTLSYEQYV.

V usage is TRBV18 and J usage is TRBJ1-1, with D perhaps TRBD1 (5 bases). The CDR3 runs to 15 residues. Deletions cut 0 bases from V and 5 bases from J, with 13 bases between. Germline V gives CDR1 KGHSH, CDR2 LQKENI. As DNA, the CDR3 is TGTGCCAGCTCACCACCGGAGGGGTGGGGAACTGAAGCTTTCTTT. Its protein product is CASSPPEGWGTEAFF.

This rearrangement joins TRBV7-9 to TRBJ1-1, with D unclear. CDR3 length equals 15 residues. With 4 bases removed from V and 0 bases from J, the gap between germline ends came to 12 bases. Germline lookup yields CDR1 SEHNR and CDR2 FQNEAQ (reference sequence). The CDR3 DNA follows: TGTGCCAGCAGCTCTAGTTTCTTCATGAACACTGAAGCTTTCTTT. Protein: CASSSSFFMNTEAFF.

The chain joins TRBV28 to TRBJ1-1, with D tentatively TRBD1 (5 bases). Germline CDR1 is MDHEN and CDR2 is SYDVKM. CDR3 length: 14 amino acids. V gave up 6 bases and J gave up 1 base, with 12 bases separating them. CDR3 in amino acids: CASRGGTGNTEAFF. In DNA, the CDR3 is TGTGCCAGCAGAGGAGGGACGGGGAACACTGAAGCTTTCTTT.

The rearrangement joins TRBV27 to TRBJ2-5, with TRBD2 as a possible D gene (5 bases). Germline CDR1 is MNHEY and CDR2 is SMNVEV (reference sequence). CDR3 length equals 15 residues. The V end was cut by 5 bases, the J end by 0 bases, with 13 bases between. CDR3 sequence reads: CASSPTRGYQETQYF. The CDR3 region has the DNA TGTGCCAGCAGTCCGACCCGGGGTTACCAAGAGACCCAGTACTTC.

The J gene is TRBJ2-2, the V gene TRBV27; D is perhaps TRBD2 (5 bases). Germline-derived CDR1 and CDR2 are MNHEY and SMNVEV (reference sequence). Trimming left V 5 bases short and J 1 base short, with 11 bases between. This CDR3 spans 15 amino acids. CDR3 loop: CASSARGGNTGELFF. The CDR3 nucleotides are TGTGCCAGCAGTGCCCGTGGAGGGAACACCGGGGAGCTGTTTTTT.

The chain has TRBV6-5 and TRBJ1-1; D is possibly TRBD1 (6 bases). Germline loops: CDR1 MNHEY, CDR2 SVGAGI. This CDR3 has 15 residues. With 6 bases removed from V and 1 base from J, the gap between germline ends came to 15 bases. The CDR3 region is CASRTGLAQNTEAFF. The CDR3 DNA reads as TGTGCCAGCAGAACAGGGCTGGCCCAGAACACTGAAGCTTTCTTT.

The chain has TRBV11-1 and TRBJ2-7, with D tentatively TRBD1 (6 bases). The CDR3 covers 13 residues. From germline, CDR1 is SGHAT and CDR2 FQDESV (reference sequence). V was pared by 3 bases and J by 7 bases, with 13 bases between. CDR3 sequence (DNA): TGTGCCAGCAGCTTCGACAGGACACCAGAGCAGTACGTC. This codes for CASSFDRTPEQYV.

The chain has TRBV19 and TRBJ2-7, with a possible D match to TRBD2 (6 bases). Germline V CDR1 and CDR2: LNHDA, SQIVND (reference sequence). There are 19 residues in the CDR3. The V end lost 2 bases, the J end lost 2 bases, and 25 bases lay between the germline ends. Here the CDR3 reads CASSISAYDPRGSTYEQYF. The CDR3 DNA is TGTGCCAGTAGTATAAGCGCTTACGACCCCCGGGGGTCGACCTACGAGCAGTACTTC.

The chain has TRBV5-1 and TRBJ2-3, with a possible D match to TRBD2 (6 bases). Germline values: CDR1 SGHRS, CDR2 YFSETQ. With 0 bases removed from V and 1 base from J, the gap between germline ends came to 15 bases. There are 17 residues in the CDR3. The CDR3 nucleotides are TGCGCCAGCAGCTTGGACCCTAGGGACTTCCGCACAGATACGCAGTATTTT. This codes for CASSLDPRDFRTDTQYF.

This clone showed up just once. This chain uses TRBV5-6 with TRBJ2-5; D is ambiguous. V gave up 6 bases and J gave up 3 bases, with 18 bases separating them. The CDR3 totals 15 residues. Germline CDR1 reads SGHDT; CDR2 reads YYEEEE. CDR3 sequence (DNA): TGTGCCAGCAATGCACCGGGTCTCCTTAAAGAGACCCAGTACTTC. Protein product: CASNAPGLLKETQYF.

This clone has a handful of counts. The chain carries TRBV10-3 and TRBJ2-1; 8 bases agree with TRBD2. This CDR3 region has 15 residues. With 3 bases clipped from V and 1 base from J, the junction kept 2 bases outside the gene matches. The germline V gene encodes CDR1 ENHRY and CDR2 SYGVKD. Written as DNA, the CDR3 is TGTGCCATCAGTGACTCGGGAGGGTCCTACAATGAGCAGTTCTTC. Amino acids: CAISDSGGSYNEQFF.